This entry features one T cell receptor beta chain sequence. The antigen is undetermined. The entry originates in a study of PD-1 blockade in mismatch repair-deficient tumors. Study context: Enrolled about 2012-2017, patients had progressing, pretreated mismatch repair-deficient cancers of about a dozen types.

Every patient had mismatch repair deficiency by PCR or immunohistochemistry. A few pembrolizumab responders had their TCRs sequenced. Study-wide findings and caveats: Tumor-resident clones, often undetectable pretreatment in blood, expanded then contracted after pembrolizumab.

This CDR3 spans 12 amino acids. Trimming left V 0 bases short and J 3 bases short, with 4 bases between. In germline, CDR1 is SGHRS, CDR2 YFSETQ. Profiled with immunoSEQ multiplex PCR; TCRdb holds only in-frame clones, not every one. The sample gives under 150,000 clones, about 88% of which show up once; approximately 13% is in the top ten. The material sequenced was peripheral blood, taken 44 weeks after starting pembrolizumab. The source is an adult with mismatch repair-deficient cancer. The gene calls are TRBV5-1 and TRBJ2-7; no clear D gene. In nucleotides, the CDR3 is TGCGCCAGCAGCTTGGGGGGCTACGAGCAGTACTTC. Translation: CASSLGGYEQYF.